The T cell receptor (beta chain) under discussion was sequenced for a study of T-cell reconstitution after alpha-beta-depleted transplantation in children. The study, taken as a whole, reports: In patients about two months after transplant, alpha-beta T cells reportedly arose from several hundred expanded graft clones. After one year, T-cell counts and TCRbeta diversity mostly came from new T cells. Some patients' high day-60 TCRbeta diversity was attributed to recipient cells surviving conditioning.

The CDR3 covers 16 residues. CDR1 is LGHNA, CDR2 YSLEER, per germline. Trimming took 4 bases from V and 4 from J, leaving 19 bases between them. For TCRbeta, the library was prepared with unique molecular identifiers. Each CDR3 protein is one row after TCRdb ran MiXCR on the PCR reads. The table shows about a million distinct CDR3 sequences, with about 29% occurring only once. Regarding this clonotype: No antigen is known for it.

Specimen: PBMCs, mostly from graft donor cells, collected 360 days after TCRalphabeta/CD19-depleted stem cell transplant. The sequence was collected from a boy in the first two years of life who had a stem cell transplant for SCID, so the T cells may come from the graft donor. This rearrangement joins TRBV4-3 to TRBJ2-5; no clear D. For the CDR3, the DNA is TGCGCCAGCAGCCCCTCTTTTTGGGGAAAAGGAGAGACCCAGTACTTC. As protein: CASSPSFWGKGETQYF.